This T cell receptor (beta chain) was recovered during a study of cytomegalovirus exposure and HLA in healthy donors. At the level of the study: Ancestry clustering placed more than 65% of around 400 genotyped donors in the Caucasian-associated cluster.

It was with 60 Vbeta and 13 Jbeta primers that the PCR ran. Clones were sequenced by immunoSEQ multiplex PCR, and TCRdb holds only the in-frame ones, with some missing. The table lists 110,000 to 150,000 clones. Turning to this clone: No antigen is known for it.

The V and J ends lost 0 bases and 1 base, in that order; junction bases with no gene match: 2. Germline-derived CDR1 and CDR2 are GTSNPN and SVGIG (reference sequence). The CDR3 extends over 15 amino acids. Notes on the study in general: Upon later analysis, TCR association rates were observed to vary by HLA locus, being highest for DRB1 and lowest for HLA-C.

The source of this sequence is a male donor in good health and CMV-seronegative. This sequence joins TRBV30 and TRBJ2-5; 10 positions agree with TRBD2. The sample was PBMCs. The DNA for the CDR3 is TGTGCCTGGAGTGTATCTAGCGGGGGCCAAGAGACCCAGTACTTC. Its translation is CAWSVSSGGQETQYF.